One sample yielded the 15 T cell receptor beta chains listed below, sequenced in a study of CD8 T cells in Susac syndrome. With random hexamers, reverse transcription was performed on about 0.5 to 1 ug of RNA. A single record per CDR3 protein comes from TCRdb applying MiXCR to the immunoSEQ multiplex PCR reads. The sample has more than 150,000 distinct CDR3 sequences; approximately 94% are singletons. Sequencing used CD8+ T cells from PBMCs. The receptors shown here come from a human donor with multiple sclerosis.

The rearrangement uses TRBV4-3 and TRBJ2-3; no definite D call. The CDR3 covers 15 residues. The V gene lost 0 bases and the J gene lost 6 bases, with 13 bases spanning the gap. The germline gives CDR1 LGHNA, CDR2 YSLEER. CDR3 residues: CASSQELLRLDTQYF. CDR3 coding DNA: TGCGCCAGCAGCCAAGAGCTCCTGAGGCTGGATACGCAGTATTTT.

This rearrangement joins TRBV4-1 to TRBJ2-7; a possible D gene is TRBD1 (6 bases). CDR3 length: 15 amino acids. Trimming shortened V by 1 base and J by 5 bases, and 15 bases separated the two germline ends. CDR1 is MGHRA, CDR2 YSYEKL, per germline. The CDR3 nucleotides are TGCGCCAGCAGCCAAGCCGCCAGGGGCTTGGACGAGCAGTACTTC. It specifies CASSQAARGLDEQYF.

The chain carries TRBV15 and TRBJ2-7; 11 bases align to TRBD2. V lost 4 bases, J lost 6 bases, and 5 bases stayed unmatched. Germline lookup yields CDR1 LNHNV and CDR2 YYDKDF (reference sequence). This CDR3 has 14 amino acids. CDR3 coding DNA: TGTGCCACCAGCACCCTCGGACTAGCGGGCGAGCAGTACTTC. Translating gives CATSTLGLAGEQYF.

The chain recombines TRBV12-3 or TRBV12-4 with TRBJ2-1; D may correspond to TRBD1 or TRBD2 (6 bases each). The CDR3 length is 15 residues. V dropped 6 bases and J dropped 9 bases, with 21 bases sitting between them. DNA of the CDR3: TGTGCCAGCAGCCCCCTAACGGAGGGGGGTAGTGAGCAGTTCTTC. Translated: CASSPLTEGGSEQFF.

This clonotype showed up just once. V and J are TRBV19 and TRBJ2-1; 10 bases are a match to TRBD2. V was pared by 0 bases and J by 3 bases, with 8 bases of the junction left unmatched. The germline V gene has CDR1 LNHDA and CDR2 SQIVND (reference sequence). This CDR3 spans 18 amino acids. CDR3 nucleotide sequence: TGTGCCAGTAGTATAGATTATTCTCCTAGCGGGGGCTACAATGAGCAGTTCTTC. The encoded protein is CASSIDYSPSGGYNEQFF. Based on the CDR3 plus reference TRBV19 and TRBJ2-1, the full variable domain is DGGITQSPKYLFRKEGQNVTLSCEQNLNHDAMYWYRQDPGQGLRLIYYSQIVNDFQKGDIAEGYSVSREKKESFPLTVTSAQKNPTAFYLCASSIDYSPSGGYNEQFFGPGTRLTVL.

This rearrangement joins TRBV4-2 to TRBJ2-1, with 8 positions matching TRBD2. CDR1 is LGHNA and CDR2 is YNFKEQ in the germline V gene. Trimming removed 0 bases from V and 5 bases from J; junction bases left unmatched: 3. The CDR3 is 15 amino acids. The CDR3 DNA sequence: TGTGCCAGCAGCCAAGAGCGGGGGGCCAACAATGAGCAGTTCTTC. It is translated as CASSQERGANNEQFF.

The chain joins TRBV2 to TRBJ1-1; D remains ambiguous. CDR1 is SNHLY and CDR2 is FYNNEI in the germline V gene. V shed 4 bases and J shed 7 bases, with 10 bases lying between them. The CDR3 is 12 residues long. CDR3 nucleotide sequence: TGTGCCAGCAGTGGCACAAGAATTGAAGCTTTCTTT. Protein sequence: CASSGTRIEAFF. Full variable domain (rest looked up from reference TRBV2 and TRBJ1-1): EPEVTQTPSHQVTQMGQEVILRCVPISNHLYFYWYRQILGQKVEFLVSFYNNEISEKSEIFDDQFSVERPDGSNFTLKIRSTKLEDSAMYFCASSGTRIEAFFGQGTRLTVV.

The chain couples TRBV7-9 to TRBJ1-4; TRBD1 might be the D (6 bases). Between the trimmed V and J ends, which lost 3 bases and 6 bases, there was a span of 14 bases. Germline lookup yields CDR1 SEHNR and CDR2 FQNEAQ (reference sequence). This CDR3 contains 15 residues. The CDR3 spells CASSFGTGLDEKLFF. The CDR3 DNA sequence: TGTGCCAGCAGCTTCGGAACAGGGTTGGATGAAAAACTGTTTTTT.

V usage is TRBV20-1 and J usage is TRBJ2-1; 8 positions agree with TRBD1. Trimming at V came to 6 bases and at J to 4 bases, leaving 11 bases not matched to a gene. Per germline, CDR1 DFQATT and CDR2 SNEGSKA (reference sequence). The CDR3 has 15 amino acids. CDR3 residues: CSAPLQGDRYNEQFF. DNA of the CDR3: TGCAGTGCACCACTACAGGGGGACAGATACAATGAGCAGTTCTTC.

The V call is TRBV3-1, the J call TRBJ2-5, with 8 bases identical to TRBD2. The ends lost 1 base at V and 5 bases at J; junction bases unmatched: 3. Germline V CDR1 and CDR2: LGHDT, YNNKEL (reference sequence). CDR3 length: 14 residues. CDR3 in DNA: TGTGCCAGCAGCCAAGCGGGGGGGCCTGAGACCCAGTACTTC. Its translation is CASSQAGGPETQYF.

This chain links TRBV20-1 with TRBJ1-1; no clear D gene. The CDR3 covers 12 residues. The germline V and J ends were trimmed by 6 bases and 3 bases, with 11 bases remaining between them. Germline loops: CDR1 DFQATT, CDR2 SNEGSKA (reference sequence). The CDR3 loop reads CSALSTDTEAFF. As DNA, the CDR3 is TGCAGTGCCTTATCGACCGACACTGAAGCTTTCTTT.

The rearrangement joins TRBV7-9 to TRBJ2-1; D possibly corresponds to TRBD2 (7 bases). Germline V gene lookup returns CDR1 SEHNR and CDR2 FQNEAQ (reference sequence). V lost 5 bases, J lost 7 bases, and 15 bases lay in between. CDR3 length: 14 residues. The CDR3 here is CASSPPGGHNEQFF. The DNA for the CDR3 is TGTGCCAGCAGCCCTCCCGGGGGGCATAATGAGCAGTTCTTC.

This chain uses TRBV30 with TRBJ1-1; 11 positions match TRBD1. This CDR3 region has 14 residues. The V gene's germline CDR1 is GTSNPN and CDR2 SVGIG (reference sequence). The junction had 3 bases not matched to a gene; V was cut back by 1 base and J by 5 bases. CDR3 amino acids: CAWSEGQGGTEAFF. CDR3 coding DNA: TGTGCCTGGAGTGAGGGACAGGGGGGGACTGAAGCTTTCTTT.

V usage is TRBV2 and J usage is TRBJ2-3; TRBD1 aligns across 9 bases. This CDR3 has 17 residues. V lost 6 bases to trimming and J lost 3 bases; unmatched junction nucleotides: 13. CDR1 and CDR2 (germline): SNHLY, FYNNEI. Written as DNA, the CDR3 is TGTGCCAGCAGCCCAACGGGGACAGGGATAGGGACAGATACGCAGTATTTT. It yields the protein CASSPTGTGIGTDTQYF.

V and J are TRBV7-6 and TRBJ2-3; D is uncertain. This CDR3 spans 15 amino acids. CDR1 SGHVS and CDR2 FNYEAQ come from the germline V gene. Trimming stripped 5 bases from V and 0 bases from J, with 12 bases between. The DNA of the CDR3 is TGTGCCAGCAGCCAAAGGACCCTAAGCACAGATACGCAGTATTTT. It codes for CASSQRTLSTDTQYF. Supplemented by reference TRBV7-6 and TRBJ2-3, the full variable domain reads GAGVSQSPRYKVTKRGQDVALRCDPISGHVSLYWYRQALGQGPEFLTYFNYEAQQDKSGLPNDRFSAERPEGSISTLTIQRTEQRDSAMYRCASSQRTLSTDTQYFGPGTRLTVL.